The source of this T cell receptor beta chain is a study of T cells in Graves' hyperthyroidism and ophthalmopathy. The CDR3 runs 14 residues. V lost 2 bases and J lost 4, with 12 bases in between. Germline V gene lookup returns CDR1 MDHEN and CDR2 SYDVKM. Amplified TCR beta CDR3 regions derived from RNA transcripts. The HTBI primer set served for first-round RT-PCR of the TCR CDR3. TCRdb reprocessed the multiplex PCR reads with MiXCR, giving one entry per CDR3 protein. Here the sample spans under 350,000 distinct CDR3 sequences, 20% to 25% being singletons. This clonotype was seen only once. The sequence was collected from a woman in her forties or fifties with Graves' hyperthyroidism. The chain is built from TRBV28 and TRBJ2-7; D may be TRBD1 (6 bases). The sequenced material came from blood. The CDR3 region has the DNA TGTGCCAGCAGTTTAAAAACTAGGGGGTACGAGCAGTACTTC. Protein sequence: CASSLKTRGYEQYF.